This T cell receptor beta chain was captured in a study of molecular identifiers for immune sequencing clone quantification. Study in general: RNA, taken in replicates from roughly 21,000 or 96,000 naive CD8 cells, was split five ways, with four sequenced. Study observations and caveats: Jurkat TCR RNA spiked in from one cell could reportedly be detected among around 920,000 naive cells. Clonotypes surpassing 20 RNA copies contained over 97% of effector molecules, versus under 1% in naive cells.

In TCRdb, the PCR reads were re-called with MiXCR into one record per CDR3 protein. Of over 600,000 distinct CDR3 sequences listed, roughly 21% are singletons. Naive CD8 T cell sorting was performed on the CD8+CD4-CCR7+CD45RA+ phenotype. This clonotype was seen at least ten times. Its antigen is undetermined. The CDR3 extends over 13 amino acids. Trimming removed 2 bases at V and 1 base at J, with 5 bases between. Looked up from germline, CDR1 is SGHVS and CDR2 is FNYEAQ. Sequenced material: naive CD8+ T cells from blood, with Jurkat cell RNA spiked in. Indicated subset: FACS-sorted CD8+CD4-CCR7+CD45RA+ naive T cells. The V and J genes are TRBV7-6 and TRBJ1-1, with no clear D. This TCR was recovered from a human donor in good health. Some libraries in this study had Jurkat cell RNA spiked in. The CDR3 spells CASSLSKNTEAFF. In DNA, the CDR3 is TGTGCCAGCAGCTTAAGTAAGAACACTGAAGCTTTCTTT.